The source of this T cell receptor beta chain is a study of blood T cell repertoires in COVID-19. The V gene end was trimmed by 5 bases and the J gene end by 5 bases; junction bases not matched to a gene: 7. The CDR3 sequence is 15 residues long. Germline loops: CDR1 SGHNT, CDR2 YYREEE (reference sequence). Cohorts were based on clinical histories the participants reported. Clones were sequenced by immunoSEQ multiplex PCR, and TCRdb holds only the in-frame ones, with some missing. This table holds hundreds of thousands of clones, 85% to 90% found once. J is TRBJ2-5 and V is TRBV5-4; 12 bases are a match to TRBD2. Sequencing was done on a sample of PBMCs or T cells enriched from blood (not recorded which). This sequence originates from a woman between 50 and 59 years old in a cohort exposed to, infected with or recovered from COVID-19 (not recorded which). CDR3 bases: TGTGCCAGCAGGGCATCCGGGACTAGCGGGGAGACCCAGTACTTC. It is translated as CASRASGTSGETQYF.